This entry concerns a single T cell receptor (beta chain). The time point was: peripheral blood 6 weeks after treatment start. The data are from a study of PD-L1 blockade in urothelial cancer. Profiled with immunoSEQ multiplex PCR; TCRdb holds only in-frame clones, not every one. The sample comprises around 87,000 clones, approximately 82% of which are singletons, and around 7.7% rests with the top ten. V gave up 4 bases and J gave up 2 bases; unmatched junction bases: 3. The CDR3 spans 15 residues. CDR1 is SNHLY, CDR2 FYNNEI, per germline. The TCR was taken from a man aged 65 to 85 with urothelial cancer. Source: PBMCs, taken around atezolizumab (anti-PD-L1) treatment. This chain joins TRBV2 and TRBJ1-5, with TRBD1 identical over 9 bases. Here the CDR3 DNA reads TGTGCCAGCAGTGGAACAGGGGGCGGCAATCAGCCCCAGCATTTT. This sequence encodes CASSGTGGGNQPQHF.